This T cell receptor (beta chain) was observed in a study of T cell responses to AZD1222 COVID-19 vaccine. Measured with immunoSEQ multiplex PCR; TCRdb has only the in-frame clones, and not every one. The sample records 150,000 to 200,000 clones, 80% to 90% being singletons. As concerns this clone: Antigen: not known.

Study results and caveats: Baseline antibody screening turned up just a handful of seropositive AZD1222 recipients. Rises in breadth and depth of Spike-specific TCRs came after two AZD1222 doses.

The CDR3 extends over 15 amino acids. V gave up 3 bases and J gave up 2 bases, with 13 bases separating them. Germline values: CDR1 SGHNT, CDR2 YYREEE (reference sequence). The J gene is TRBJ2-3, the V gene TRBV5-4, with D perhaps being TRBD1 or TRBD2 (5 bases each). Sample: peripheral blood, taken on day 0 of AZD1222 vaccination. The TCR sequence derives from an adult in good health. The chain's CDR3 is CASSYGTGPTDTQYF. The CDR3 DNA sequence: TGTGCCAGCAGCTATGGGACGGGGCCCACAGATACGCAGTATTTT.